Detailed here is one T cell receptor beta chain. These data come from a study of control samples from healthy donors and cancer patients. The V end lost 4 bases, the J end lost 8 bases, and 11 bases lay between the germline ends. The germline gives CDR1 SGHAT, CDR2 FQNNGV. This CDR3 has 12 amino acids. TCRdb keeps only in-frame clones here, not all; method: immunoSEQ multiplex PCR. The data hold over 150,000 clones, with approximately 91% observed a single time. The material sequenced was blood. The chain links TRBV11-2 to TRBJ1-2; no clear D gene. This sequence was found in a woman between 40 and 55 years old in good health. CDR3 coding DNA: TGTGCCAGCAGCTCTGGCCTATCCGGCTACACCTTC. Protein product: CASSSGLSGYTF.